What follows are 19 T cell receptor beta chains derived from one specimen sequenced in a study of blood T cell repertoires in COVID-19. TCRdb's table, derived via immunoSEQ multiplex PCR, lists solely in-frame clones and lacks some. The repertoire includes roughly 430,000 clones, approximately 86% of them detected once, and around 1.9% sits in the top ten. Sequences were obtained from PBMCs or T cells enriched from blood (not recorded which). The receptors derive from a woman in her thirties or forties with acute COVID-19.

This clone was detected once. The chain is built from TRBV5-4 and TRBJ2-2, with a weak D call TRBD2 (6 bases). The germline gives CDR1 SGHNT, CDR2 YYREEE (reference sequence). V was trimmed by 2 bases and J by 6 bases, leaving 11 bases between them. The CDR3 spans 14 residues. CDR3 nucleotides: TGTGCCAGCAGCTTTGTTGGAGGGGCCGGGGAGCTGTTTTTT. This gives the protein CASSFVGGAGELFF.

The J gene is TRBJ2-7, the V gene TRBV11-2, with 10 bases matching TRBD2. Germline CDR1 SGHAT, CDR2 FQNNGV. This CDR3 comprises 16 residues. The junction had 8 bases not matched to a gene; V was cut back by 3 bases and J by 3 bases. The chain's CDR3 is CASSFSGLARFYEQYF. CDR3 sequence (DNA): TGTGCCAGCAGCTTCTCGGGACTAGCGAGATTCTACGAGCAGTACTTC.

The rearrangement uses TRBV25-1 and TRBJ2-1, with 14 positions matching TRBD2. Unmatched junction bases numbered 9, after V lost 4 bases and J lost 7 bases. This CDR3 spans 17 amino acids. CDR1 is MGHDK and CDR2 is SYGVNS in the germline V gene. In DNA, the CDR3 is TGTGCCAGCAGTGCCTTGACTAGCGGGGGGGTTCGGAATGAGCAGTTCTTC. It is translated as CASSALTSGGVRNEQFF.

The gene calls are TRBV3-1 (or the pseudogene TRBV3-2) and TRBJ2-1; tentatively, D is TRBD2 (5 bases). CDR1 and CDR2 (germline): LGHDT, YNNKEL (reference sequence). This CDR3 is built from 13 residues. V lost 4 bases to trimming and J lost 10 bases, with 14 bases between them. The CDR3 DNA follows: TGTGCCAGCAGCCCCTATCGGGGTGTGGAGCAGTTCTTC. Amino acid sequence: CASSPYRGVEQFF.

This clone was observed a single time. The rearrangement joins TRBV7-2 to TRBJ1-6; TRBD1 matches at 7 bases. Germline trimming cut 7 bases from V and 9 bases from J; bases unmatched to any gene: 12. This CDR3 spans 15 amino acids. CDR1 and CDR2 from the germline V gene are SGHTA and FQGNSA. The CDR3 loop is CASNPRQGILSPLHF. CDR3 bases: TGTGCCAGCAACCCACGACAGGGAATTCTTTCACCCCTCCACTTT.

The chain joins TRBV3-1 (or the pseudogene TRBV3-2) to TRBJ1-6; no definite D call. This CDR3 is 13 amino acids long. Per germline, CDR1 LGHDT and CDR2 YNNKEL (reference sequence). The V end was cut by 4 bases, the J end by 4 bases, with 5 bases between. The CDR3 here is CASSPLYNSPLHF. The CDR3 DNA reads TGTGCCAGCAGCCCGTTGTATAATTCACCCCTCCACTTT.

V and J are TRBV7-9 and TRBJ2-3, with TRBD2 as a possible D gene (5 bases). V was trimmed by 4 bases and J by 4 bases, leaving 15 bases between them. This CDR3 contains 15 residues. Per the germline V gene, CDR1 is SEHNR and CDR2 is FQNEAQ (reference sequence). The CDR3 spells CASSYLRASPDTQYF. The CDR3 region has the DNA TGTGCCAGCAGCTACCTGCGGGCGAGCCCAGATACGCAGTATTTT.

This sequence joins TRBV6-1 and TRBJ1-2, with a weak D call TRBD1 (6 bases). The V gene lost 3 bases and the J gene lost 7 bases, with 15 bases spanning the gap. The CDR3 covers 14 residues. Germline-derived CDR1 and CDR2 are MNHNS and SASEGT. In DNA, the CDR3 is TGTGCCAGCAGTGACAACAGGGAGGGAGGTGGCTACACCTTC. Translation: CASSDNREGGGYTF.

The CDR3 here is CASSHGQGANYGYTF. CDR3 DNA sequence: TGTGCCAGCAGCCACGGACAGGGGGCGAACTATGGCTACACCTTC. The V and J genes are TRBV9 and TRBJ1-2; 11 bases align to TRBD1. V was clipped by 4 bases and J by 2 bases; unmatched bases: 4. This CDR3 has 15 residues. Looked up from germline, CDR1 is SGDLS and CDR2 is YYNGEE.

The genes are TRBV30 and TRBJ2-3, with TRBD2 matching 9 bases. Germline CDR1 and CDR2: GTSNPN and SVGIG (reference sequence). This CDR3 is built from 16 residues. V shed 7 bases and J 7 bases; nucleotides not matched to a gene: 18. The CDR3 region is CASETGTSRTGNTQYF. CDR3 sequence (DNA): TGTGCCTCCGAAACGGGGACTAGCCGAACTGGGAATACGCAGTATTTT.

The CDR3, as DNA: TGTGCCACCAGTGATTTGTTAGGGTGGAGGGGCTACACCTTC. Its protein is CATSDLLGWRGYTF. The V gene is TRBV24-1, the J gene TRBJ1-2; D unresolved. Looked up from germline, CDR1 is KGHDR and CDR2 is SFDVKD. This CDR3 is 14 amino acids long. Trimming removed 0 bases from V and 8 bases from J, with 12 bases in between.

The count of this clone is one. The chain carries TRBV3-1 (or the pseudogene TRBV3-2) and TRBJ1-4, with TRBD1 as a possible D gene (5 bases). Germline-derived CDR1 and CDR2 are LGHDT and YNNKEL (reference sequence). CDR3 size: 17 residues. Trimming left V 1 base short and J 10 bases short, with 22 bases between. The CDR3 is CASSQGGGVLSIGKLFF. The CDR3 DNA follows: TGTGCCAGCAGCCAAGGTGGGGGGGTGCTCTCTATCGGAAAACTGTTTTTT.

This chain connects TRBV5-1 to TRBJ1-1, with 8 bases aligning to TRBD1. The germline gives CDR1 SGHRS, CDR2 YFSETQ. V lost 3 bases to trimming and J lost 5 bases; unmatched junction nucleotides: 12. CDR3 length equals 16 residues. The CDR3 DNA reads TGCGCCAGCAGCTCGAATGGACAGGGCTTATGGACTGAAGCTTTCTTT. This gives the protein CASSSNGQGLWTEAFF.

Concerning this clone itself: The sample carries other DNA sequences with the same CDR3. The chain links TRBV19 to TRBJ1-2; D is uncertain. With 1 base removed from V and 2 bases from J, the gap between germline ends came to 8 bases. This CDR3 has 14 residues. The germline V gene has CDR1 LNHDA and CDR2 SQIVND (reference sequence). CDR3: CASSIVSGNYGYTF. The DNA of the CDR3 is TGTGCCAGTAGTATAGTTTCGGGGAACTATGGCTACACCTTC. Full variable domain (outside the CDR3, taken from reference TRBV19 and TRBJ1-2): DGGITQSPKYLFRKEGQNVTLSCEQNLNHDAMYWYRQDPGQGLRLIYYSQIVNDFQKGDIAEGYSVSREKKESFPLTVTSAQKNPTAFYLCASSIVSGNYGYTFGSGTRLTVV.

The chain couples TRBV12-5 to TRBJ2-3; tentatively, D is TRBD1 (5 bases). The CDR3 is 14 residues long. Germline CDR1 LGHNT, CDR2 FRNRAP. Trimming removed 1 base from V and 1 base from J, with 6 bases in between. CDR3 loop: CASGLEGRTDTQYF. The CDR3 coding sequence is TGTGCTAGTGGTTTGGAGGGGCGCACAGATACGCAGTATTTT.

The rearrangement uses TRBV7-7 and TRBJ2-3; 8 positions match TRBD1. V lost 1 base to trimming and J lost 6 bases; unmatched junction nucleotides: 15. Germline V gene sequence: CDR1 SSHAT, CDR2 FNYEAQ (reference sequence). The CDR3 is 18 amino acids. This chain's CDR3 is CASSLGRSGTGAFDTQYF. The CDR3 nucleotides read TGTGCCAGCAGCTTAGGTCGATCTGGGACAGGCGCCTTCGATACGCAGTATTTT.

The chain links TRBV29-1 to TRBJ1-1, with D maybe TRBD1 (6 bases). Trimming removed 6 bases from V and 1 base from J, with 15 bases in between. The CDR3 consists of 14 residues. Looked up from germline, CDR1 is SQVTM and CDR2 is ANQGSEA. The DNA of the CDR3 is TGCAGCGTCGGACAAACAGGGACGAACACTGAAGCTTTCTTT. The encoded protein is CSVGQTGTNTEAFF.

CDR3 amino acids: CASFKLSGDRYSPLHF. CDR3 nucleotides: TGTGCCAGCTTTAAACTGTCGGGGGATCGATATTCACCCCTCCACTTT. The V gene is TRBV28, the J gene TRBJ1-6, with a weak D call TRBD1 (5 bases). The CDR3 is 16 residues long. Germline assignment: CDR1 MDHEN and CDR2 SYDVKM. Deletions cut 8 bases from V and 8 bases from J, with 22 bases between.

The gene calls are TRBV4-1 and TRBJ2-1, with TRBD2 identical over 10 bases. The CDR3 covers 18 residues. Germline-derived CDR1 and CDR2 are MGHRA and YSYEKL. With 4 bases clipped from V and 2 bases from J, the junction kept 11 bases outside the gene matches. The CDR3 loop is CASSRQAPLAGTYNEQFF. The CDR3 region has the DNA TGCGCCAGCAGCCGCCAGGCCCCACTAGCGGGGACCTACAATGAGCAGTTCTTC.